This T cell receptor (beta chain) derives from a study of blood T cell repertoires in COVID-19. Overall study: The United States, Italy and Spain provided the acute and convalescent COVID-19 samples. In each case, the material was cDNA or gDNA derived from T cells, B-cell-depleted T cells, or PBMCs.

There are 11 residues in the CDR3. The germline CDR1 and CDR2 sequences are GTSNPN and SVGIG (reference sequence). Trimming pared 7 bases from V and 4 bases from J, leaving 10 bases between. Per the study methods: From reference gene primer amplification, estimates of nucleated cell counts were derived. TCRdb keeps only in-frame clones here, not all; method: immunoSEQ multiplex PCR. The DNA gave D and trimming, while V, J and clone size come from that table. The sample yields fewer than 400,000 clones, just over 85% seen once. The sequence was obtained from a man younger than 45 who had recovered from COVID-19. This chain joins TRBV30 and TRBJ1-2, with D maybe TRBD1 (6 bases). The material sequenced was PBMCs or T cells enriched from blood (not recorded which). CDR3 DNA: TGTGCCTTCCACAGGGCCTATGGCTACACCTTC. As protein: CAFHRAYGYTF.